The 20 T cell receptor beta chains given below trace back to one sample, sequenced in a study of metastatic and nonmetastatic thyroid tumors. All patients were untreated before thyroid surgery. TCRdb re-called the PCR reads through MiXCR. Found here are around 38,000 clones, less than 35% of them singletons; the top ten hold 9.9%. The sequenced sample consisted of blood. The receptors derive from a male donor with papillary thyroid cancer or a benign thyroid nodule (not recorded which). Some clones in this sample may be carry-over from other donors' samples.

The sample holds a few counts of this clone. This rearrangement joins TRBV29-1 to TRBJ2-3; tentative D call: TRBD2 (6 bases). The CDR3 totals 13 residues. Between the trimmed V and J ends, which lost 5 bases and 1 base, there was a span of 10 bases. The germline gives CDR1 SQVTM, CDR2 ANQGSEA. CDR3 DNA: TGCAGCGTTCATCGCGGGGGCACAGATACGCAGTATTTT. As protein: CSVHRGGTDTQYF.

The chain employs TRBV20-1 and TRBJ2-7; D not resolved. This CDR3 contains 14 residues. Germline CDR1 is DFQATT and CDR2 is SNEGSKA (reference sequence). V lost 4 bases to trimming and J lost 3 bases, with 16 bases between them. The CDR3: CSAIRLKVRYEQYF. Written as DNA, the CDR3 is TGCAGTGCTATTAGACTTAAAGTACGCTACGAGCAGTACTTC.

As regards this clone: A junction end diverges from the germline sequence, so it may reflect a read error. The CDR3 spells CPCQTGSGANVLTF. Written as DNA, the CDR3 is TGTCCCTGCCAGACAGGGTCTGGCGCCAACGTCCTGACTTTC. The chain joins TRBV12-3 or TRBV12-4 to TRBJ2-6; 7 bases fit TRBD1. CDR3 length equals 14 residues.

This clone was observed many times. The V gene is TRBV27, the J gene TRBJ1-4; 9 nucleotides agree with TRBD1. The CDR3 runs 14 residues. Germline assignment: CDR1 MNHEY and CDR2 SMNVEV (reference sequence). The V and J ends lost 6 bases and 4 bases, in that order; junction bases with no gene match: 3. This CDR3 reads CASRRTGVNEKLFF. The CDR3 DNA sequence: TGTGCCAGCAGGCGGACAGGGGTTAATGAAAAACTGTTTTTT.

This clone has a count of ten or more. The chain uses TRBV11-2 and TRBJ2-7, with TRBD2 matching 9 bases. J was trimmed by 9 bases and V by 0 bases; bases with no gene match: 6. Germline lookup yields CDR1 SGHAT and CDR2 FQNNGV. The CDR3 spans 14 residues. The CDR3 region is CASSLDAAGGVQYF. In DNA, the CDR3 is TGTGCCAGCAGCTTAGATGCCGCGGGGGGGGTGCAGTACTTC.

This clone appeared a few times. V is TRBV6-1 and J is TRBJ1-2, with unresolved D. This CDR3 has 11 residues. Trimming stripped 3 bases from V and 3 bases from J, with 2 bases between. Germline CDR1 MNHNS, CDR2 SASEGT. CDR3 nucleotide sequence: TGTGCCAGCAGTGAGTACTATGGCTACACCTTC. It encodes CASSEYYGYTF.

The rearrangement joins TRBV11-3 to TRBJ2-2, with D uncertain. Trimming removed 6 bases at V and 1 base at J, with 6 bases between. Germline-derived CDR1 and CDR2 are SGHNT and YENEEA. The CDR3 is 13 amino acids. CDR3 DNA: TGTGCCAGCAGTCGGAGGAACACCGGGGAGCTGTTTTTT. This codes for CASSRRNTGELFF. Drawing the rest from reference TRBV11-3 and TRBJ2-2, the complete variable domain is EAGVVQSPRYKIIEKKQPVAFWCNPISGHNTLYWYLQNLGQGPELLIRYENEEAVDDSQLPKDRFSAERLKGVDSTLKIQPAELGDSAVYLCASSRRNTGELFFGEGSRLTVL.

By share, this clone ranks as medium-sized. The CDR3 loop reads CASSFYGGSYGYTF. The CDR3 nucleotides read TGTGCCAGCAGTTTTTACGGAGGGAGCTATGGCTACACCTTC. This sequence joins TRBV28 and TRBJ1-2, with D unclear. V gave up 3 bases and J gave up 4 bases, with 12 bases separating them. The CDR3 contains 14 residues. Per germline, CDR1 MDHEN and CDR2 SYDVKM.

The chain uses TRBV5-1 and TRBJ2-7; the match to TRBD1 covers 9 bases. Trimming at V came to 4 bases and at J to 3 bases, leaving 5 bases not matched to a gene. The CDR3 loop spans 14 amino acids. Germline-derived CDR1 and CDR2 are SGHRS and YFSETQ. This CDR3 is CASSQRTGDYEQYF. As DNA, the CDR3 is TGCGCCAGCAGCCAACGGACAGGGGACTACGAGCAGTACTTC.

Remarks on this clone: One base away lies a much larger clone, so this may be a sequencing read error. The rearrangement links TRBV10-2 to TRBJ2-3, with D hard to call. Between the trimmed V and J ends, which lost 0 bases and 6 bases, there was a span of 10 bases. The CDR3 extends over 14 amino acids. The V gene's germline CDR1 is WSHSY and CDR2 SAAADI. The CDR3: CASSESQILDTQYF. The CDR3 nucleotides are TGCGCCAGCAGTGAGTCTCAGATTTTGGATACGCAGTATTTT.

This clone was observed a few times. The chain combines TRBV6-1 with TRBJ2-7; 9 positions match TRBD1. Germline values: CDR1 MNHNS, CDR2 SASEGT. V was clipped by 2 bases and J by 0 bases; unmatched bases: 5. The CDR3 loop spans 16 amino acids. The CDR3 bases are TGTGCCAGCAGTGAATCCCGGGACAGGGACTCCTACGAGCAGTACTTC. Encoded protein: CASSESRDRDSYEQYF.

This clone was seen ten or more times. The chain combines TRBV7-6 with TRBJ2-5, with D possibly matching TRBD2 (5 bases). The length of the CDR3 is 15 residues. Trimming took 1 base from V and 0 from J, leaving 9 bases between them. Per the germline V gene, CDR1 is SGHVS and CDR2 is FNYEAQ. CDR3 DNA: TGTGCCAGCAGCTTAGAAGCGGTTCACCAAGAGACCCAGTACTTC. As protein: CASSLEAVHQETQYF.

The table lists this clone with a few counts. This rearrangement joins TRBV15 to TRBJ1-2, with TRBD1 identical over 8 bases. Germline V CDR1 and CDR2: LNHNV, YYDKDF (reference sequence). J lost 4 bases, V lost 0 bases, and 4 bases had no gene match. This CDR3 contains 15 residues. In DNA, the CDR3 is TGTGCCACCAGCAGAGAGGCAGGGGGCACCTATGGCTACACCTTC. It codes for CATSREAGGTYGYTF. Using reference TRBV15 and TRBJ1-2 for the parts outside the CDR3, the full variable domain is DAMVIQNPRYQVTQFGKPVTLSCSQTLNHNVMYWYQQKSSQAPKLLFHYYDKDFNNEADTPDNFQSRRPNTSFCFLDIRSPGLGDTAMYLCATSREAGGTYGYTFGSGTRLTVV.

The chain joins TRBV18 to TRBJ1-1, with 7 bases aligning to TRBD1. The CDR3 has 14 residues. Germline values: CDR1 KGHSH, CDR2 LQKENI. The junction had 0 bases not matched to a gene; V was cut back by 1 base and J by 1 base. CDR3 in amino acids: CASSPQGANTEAFF. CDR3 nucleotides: TGTGCCAGCTCACCACAGGGGGCGAACACTGAAGCTTTCTTT.

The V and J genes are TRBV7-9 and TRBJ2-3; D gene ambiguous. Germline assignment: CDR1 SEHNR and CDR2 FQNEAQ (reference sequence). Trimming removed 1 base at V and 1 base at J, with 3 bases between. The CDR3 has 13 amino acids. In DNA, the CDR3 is TGTGCCAGCAGCTTAGGGGGCACAGATACGCAGTATTTT. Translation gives CASSLGGTDTQYF.

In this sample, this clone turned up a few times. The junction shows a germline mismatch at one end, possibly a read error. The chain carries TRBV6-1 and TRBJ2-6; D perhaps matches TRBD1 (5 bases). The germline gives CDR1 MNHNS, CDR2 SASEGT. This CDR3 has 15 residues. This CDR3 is CASGTDESGANVLTF. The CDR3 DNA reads TGTGCCAGCGGAACAGACGAGTCTGGGGCCAACGTCCTGACTTTT.

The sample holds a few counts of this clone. In DNA, the CDR3 is TGTGCCACCAGCAGAGTGGGGGGACAGGGGCAGCCCCAGCATTTT. As protein: CATSRVGGQGQPQHF. The rearrangement links TRBV15 to TRBJ1-5; TRBD1 matches 10 bases. V shed 1 base and J 7 bases; nucleotides not matched to a gene: 4. This CDR3 is built from 15 residues. Germline loops: CDR1 LNHNV, CDR2 YYDKDF (reference sequence).

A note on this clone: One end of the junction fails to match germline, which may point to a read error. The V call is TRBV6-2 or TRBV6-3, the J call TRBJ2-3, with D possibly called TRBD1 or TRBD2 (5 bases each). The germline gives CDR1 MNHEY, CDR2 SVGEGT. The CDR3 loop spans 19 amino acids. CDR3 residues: CASSTPAGTFPPSTYTQYF. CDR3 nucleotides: TGTGCCAGCAGTACGCCTGCCGGGACGTTCCCCCCTAGCACATATACGCAGTATTTT.

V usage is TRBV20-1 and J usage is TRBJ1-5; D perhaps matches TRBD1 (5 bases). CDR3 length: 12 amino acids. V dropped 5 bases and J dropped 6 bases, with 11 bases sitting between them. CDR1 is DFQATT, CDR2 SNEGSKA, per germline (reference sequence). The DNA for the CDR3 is TGCAGTGCTGCGACAGATTTTCAGCCCCAGCATTTT. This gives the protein CSAATDFQPQHF.

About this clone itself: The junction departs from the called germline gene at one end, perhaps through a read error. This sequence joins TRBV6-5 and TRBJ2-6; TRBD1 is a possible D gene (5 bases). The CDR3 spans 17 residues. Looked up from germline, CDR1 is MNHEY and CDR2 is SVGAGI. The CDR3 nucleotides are TGTGCCAGCAGTTACTTCGTGGCCGACTCTGGGGCCAACTTCCTGACTTTC. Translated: CASSYFVADSGANFLTF.